This T cell receptor beta chain was documented in a study of early T cells in non-severe SARS-CoV-2 infection. This clonotype was picked up many times. No antigen is known for it. Unique molecular identifiers were added to individual cDNA molecules. TCRdb processed the 5' RACE reads anew with MiXCR; each CDR3 protein has one entry. The data contain 20,000 to 25,000 distinct CDR3 sequences, about 4.3% of them singletons. Germline trimming cut 2 bases from V and 1 base from J; bases unmatched to any gene: 3. This CDR3 contains 15 residues. Germline V gene data show CDR1 as ENHRY and CDR2 as SYGVKD. The study's findings and limits: Comparison of clonotypes with VDJdb favored anti-spike CD8 responses while missing private and CD4 specificities.

The receptor comes from an adult who was a healthcare worker with PCR-confirmed SARS-CoV-2 infection or an uninfected control (not recorded which). The specimen sequenced was whole blood. The V gene is TRBV10-3, the J gene TRBJ1-1; 8 nucleotides match TRBD1. The CDR3: CAISEGQGGNTEAFF. The CDR3 DNA is TGTGCCATCAGTGAGGGACAGGGCGGGAACACTGAAGCTTTCTTT.